This T cell receptor (beta chain) was sequenced in a study of CD8+CD57+ T cells in acquired aplastic anemia. In regard to this clonotype: The antigen is undetermined.

Researchers used genomic DNA as the template to profile TCR beta VDJ and CDR3. MiXCR, applied by TCRdb to the reads, yields one record per CDR3 protein. This table has roughly 16,000 distinct CDR3 sequences, approximately 38% appearing once. Patients selected for sequencing had displayed CD8+CD57+ cell expansion by flow cytometry. The enrolled patients all had severe acquired aplastic anemia. Therapy had not been given to patients before blood sampling. The V segment lost 3 bases and the J segment 4 bases; nucleotides outside the gene matches: 10. The germline V gene encodes CDR1 LNHNV and CDR2 YYDKDF (reference sequence). The CDR3 runs 16 residues. The study's findings and limits: Patients' CD8+CD57+ cells proved less diverse than their total CD4+ and CD8+ pools, researchers found. Patients and controls shared 25 to 35 CD8+ CDR3 sequences, highly expressed in patients.

The chain couples TRBV15 to TRBJ2-7, with 9 bases that match TRBD1. The sample consisted of CD8+CD57+ T cells sorted from PBMCs. Sample subset: bead-enriched CD8+CD57+ effector memory T cells from SAA patients. The receptor comes from a human donor with aplastic anemia. CDR3 DNA: TGTGCCACCAGCAGCGGGTGGGACAGGGAGGTTTACGAGCAGTACTTC. Translated, it gives CATSSGWDREVYEQYF.